This is a list of T cell receptor beta chains from one sample in a study of blood T cell repertoires in COVID-19. Here immunoSEQ multiplex PCR was the method, and the copy in TCRdb shows in-frame clones only, minus some. In the table there are more than 65,000 clones, 90% to 95% of which are singletons. The sequencing input was peripheral blood. The receptors here all came from a human donor in a cohort sampled during active COVID-19. Each CDR3 is given with its conserved first and last residue. The D gene is left open where the match is weak. For some rows the clone size is stated as once, few or many, or as a class when expanded; others skip it.

>NA|TRBV18|NA|TRBJ2-7
TGTGCCAGCTCACCACTCTGGACAACCCTCTCCTACGAGCAGTACTTC
CASSPLWTTLSYEQYF
>NA|TRBV12-3/TRBV12-4|NA|TRBJ1-2
TGTGCCAGCAGCCCACAGGGTTACTATGGCTACACCTTC
CASSPQGYYGYTF
>TRBD2|TRBV6-2/TRBV6-3|NA|TRBJ2-5
TGTGCCAGCAGCCGCACCGGACTAGCGGGGGGGTTCCAAGAGACCCAGTACTTC
CASSRTGLAGGFQETQYF
>TRBD2|TRBV27|NA|TRBJ2-7
TGTGCCAGCAGTTTAAAAGCGGGGGGGCCATTCGTCTACGAGCAGTACTTC
CASSLKAGGPFVYEQYF
>NA|TRBV24-1|NA|TRBJ1-2
TGTGCCACCAGTGATTTTCCGGGTTATGGCTACACCTTC
CATSDFPGYGYTF
>NA|TRBV28|NA|TRBJ1-6
TGTGCCAGCAGTTTTTTCCCACAGGGCCTCTATAATTCACCCCTCCACTTT
CASSFFPQGLYNSPLHF
>TRBD1|TRBV28|NA|TRBJ1-1
TGTGCCAGCAGCCCTACGGACAGGGAGGCTTTCTTT
CASSPTDREAFF
>NA|TRBV4-1|NA|TRBJ1-1
TGCGCCAGCAGCCAACGATTCGGGTATGAAGCTTTCTTT
CASSQRFGYEAFF
>TRBD1|TRBV6-5|NA|TRBJ2-1
TGTGCCAGCAGGGTCGGGGCAGGGGGGTTCTTC
CASRVGAGGFF
>NA|TRBV11-2|NA|TRBJ2-7
TGTGCCAGCAGCTTGACTTTCAGGGGCCTTCTCCACGAGCAGTACTTC
CASSLTFRGLLHEQYF
>NA|TRBV6-5|NA|TRBJ2-7
TGTGCCAGCAGACGTACGGTCCTGTTAGACGGGGGGCAGTACTTC
CASRRTVLLDGGQYF
>TRBD2|TRBV11-2|NA|TRBJ2-3
TGTGCCAGCAGCCCAAGCCGGGGGGGCAGAGTAGATACGCAGTATTTT
CASSPSRGGRVDTQYF
>TRBD1|TRBV11-2|NA|TRBJ2-7
TGTGCCAGCAGCCCCCGGGACAGGGTATCCTACGAGCAGTACTTC
CASSPRDRVSYEQYF
>NA|TRBV3-1/TRBV3-2|NA|TRBJ1-1
TGTGCCAGCAGCCAAGGGCTGGCAACAATGAACACTGAAGCTTTCTTT
CASSQGLATMNTEAFF
>NA|TRBV9|NA|TRBJ1-2
TGTGCCAGCAGCGTAGGGAGCGGCTACACCTTC
CASSVGSGYTF
>NA|TRBV19|NA|TRBJ2-7
TGTGCCAGTAGTACCCCCCGGGGGAGCGAGTACGAGCAGTACTTC
CASSTPRGSEYEQYF
>TRBD1|TRBV28|NA|TRBJ1-4
TGTGCCAGCAGGCGGGACAGCATAGATGAAAAACTGTTTTTT
CASRRDSIDEKLFF
>TRBD1|TRBV27|NA|TRBJ2-7
TGTGCCAGCAGTTATAGACAGGGAGTATACGAGCAGTACTTC
CASSYRQGVYEQYF
>TRBD1|TRBV4-2|NA|TRBJ1-2
TGTGCCAGCAGCCAACCAAAAGGGACAGGGGGCTATGGCTACACCTTC
CASSQPKGTGGYGYTF
>NA|TRBV12-1|NA|TRBJ1-5
TGTGCCAGCAGCTTACAGGGACGTCGCGATCAGCCCCAGCATTTT
CASSLQGRRDQPQHF
>TRBD2|TRBV6-2/TRBV6-3|NA|TRBJ2-1
TGTGCCAGCAGTTACCCGTGGGGTAGCGGGGAAGTTGAGCAGTTCTTC
CASSYPWGSGEVEQFF
>NA|TRBV13|NA|TRBJ1-2
TGTGCCAGCAGCTTGAGGGGGGGATATGGCTACACCTTC
CASSLRGGYGYTF
>TRBD1|TRBV24-1|NA|TRBJ2-6
TGTGCCACCAGCAGTACGCAGGGGGATAGGGGGGCCAACGTCCTGACTTTC
CATSSTQGDRGANVLTF
>NA|TRBV5-1|NA|TRBJ1-1
TGCGCCAGCAGCTTGGCCGGGAACACTGAAGCTTTCTTT
CASSLAGNTEAFF
>NA|TRBV4-3|NA|TRBJ2-5
TGCGCCAGCAGCCAAGTGTGGCAGGGTAATGTGGAGACCCAGTACTTC
CASSQVWQGNVETQYF
>NA|TRBV6-5|once|TRBJ2-7
TGTGCCAGCAGTACTACGTCCCACCCGCAGTACTTC
CASSTTSHPQYF
>TRBD1|TRBV5-6|NA|TRBJ1-1
TGTGCCAGCAGCTTCGGGACAGGGTCAGGACTTGGAGCTTTCTTT
CASSFGTGSGLGAFF
>NA|TRBV6-5|NA|TRBJ1-2
TGTGCCAGCATCAGAGAGACAGTCCATGGCTACACCTTC
CASIRETVHGYTF
>TRBD1|TRBV15|once|TRBJ2-5
TGTGCCACCAGCAGGGGACAGGGGGATCAAGAGACCCAGTACTTC
CATSRGQGDQETQYF
>TRBD2|TRBV7-3|NA|TRBJ2-1
TGTGCCAGCAGCTCCGGACTAGAGATCTACAATGAGCAGTTCTTC
CASSSGLEIYNEQFF
>TRBD1|TRBV11-2|NA|TRBJ1-1
TGTGCCAGCAGCCCGCGACAGGGGAAGAACACTGAAGCTTTCTTT
CASSPRQGKNTEAFF
>NA|TRBV6-2/TRBV6-3|NA|TRBJ2-7
TGTGCCAGCAGTTACATCCGGGGAGCCGGCTACGAGCAGTACTTC
CASSYIRGAGYEQYF
>NA|TRBV10-2|NA|TRBJ1-2
TGCGCCAGCAGACCCGGACAGTTTCGACGGGATGGCTACACCTTC
CASRPGQFRRDGYTF
>NA|TRBV5-1|NA|TRBJ1-1
TGCGCCAGCAAAGTCGGGTGGAACACTGAAGCTTTCTTT
CASKVGWNTEAFF
>TRBD2|TRBV28|NA|TRBJ2-2
TGTGCCAGCACTTCAGCAGGGAGGGGAAGGTTCGGCGGGGAGCTGTTTTTT
CASTSAGRGRFGGELFF
>TRBD1|TRBV27|once|TRBJ2-7
TGTGCCAGCAGTTTGTCCCGACAGGGGTGGGCCTACGAGCAGTACTTC
CASSLSRQGWAYEQYF
>NA|TRBV7-3|NA|TRBJ2-3
TGTGCCAGCAGCTTAGACAGGAGCACAGATACGCAGTATTTT
CASSLDRSTDTQYF
>TRBD1|TRBV24-1|NA|TRBJ1-4
TGTGCCACCAGTGAGAGGGGGCACGAAAAACTGTTTTTT
CATSERGHEKLFF
>NA|TRBV11-2|NA|TRBJ1-1
TGTGCCAGCAGCTTAGATCCGTGGAACACTGAAGCTTTCTTT
CASSLDPWNTEAFF
>TRBD1|TRBV19|NA|TRBJ2-7
TGTGCCAGTAGCCGTATATACCTCCCGGACAGGTCCACCTACGAGCAGTACTTC
CASSRIYLPDRSTYEQYF
>NA|TRBV2|NA|TRBJ1-2
TGTGCCAGCAGTGAAGTCGGGGAACCGTACTATGGCTACACCTTC
CASSEVGEPYYGYTF
>NA|TRBV11-2|once|TRBJ1-5
TGTGCCAGCAGTCTAGGCAGCAATCAGCCCCAGCATTTT
CASSLGSNQPQHF
>TRBD1|TRBV2|few|TRBJ1-1
TGTGCCAGCAGCGTACAGGGGACAAACACTGAAGCTTTCTTT
CASSVQGTNTEAFF
>TRBD1|TRBV12-3/TRBV12-4|NA|TRBJ2-7
TGTGCCAGCACCACGACAGGGGGGCCCGAGCAGTACTTC
CASTTTGGPEQYF
>TRBD1|TRBV12-3/TRBV12-4|NA|TRBJ2-7
TGTGCCAGCAGTTCCGGGACAGGGGCCGAGCAGTACTTC
CASSSGTGAEQYF
>TRBD1|TRBV2|once|TRBJ1-1
TGTGCCACCCTACGACAGGGGGACCAGAACACTGAAGCTTTCTTT
CATLRQGDQNTEAFF
>TRBD1|TRBV5-1|once|TRBJ2-7
TGCGCCAGCCCGCCCCAGAGGATGACAGGGGGCGCGTCCGAGCAGTACTTC
CASPPQRMTGGASEQYF
>NA|TRBV27|NA|TRBJ2-7
TGTGCCAGCAGTTTATCGGGCTTCGGCGAGCAGTACTTC
CASSLSGFGEQYF
>NA|TRBV3-1/TRBV3-2|NA|TRBJ1-5
TGTGCCAGCAGCCAAGGGGGGGGGAGCAGCAATCAGCCCCAGCATTTT
CASSQGGGSSNQPQHF
>TRBD1|TRBV18|NA|TRBJ1-2
TGTGCCAGCTCACAAGGGACAGGGGGTTTTGGCTACACCTTC
CASSQGTGGFGYTF
>NA|TRBV2|NA|TRBJ1-2
TGTGCCAGCAGAGTATACAAGGGGGGGAACTATGGCTACACCTTC
CASRVYKGGNYGYTF
>NA|TRBV10-2|NA|TRBJ2-7
TGCGCCAGCAGTGAGTCAAGGCAGGGGATCGAGCAGTACTTC
CASSESRQGIEQYF
>NA|TRBV7-9|NA|TRBJ1-1
TGTGCCAGCAGCCCTGGGGGGTACCCTGAAGCTTTCTTT
CASSPGGYPEAFF
>NA|TRBV2|NA|TRBJ2-7
TGTGCCAGCTATACTGTCTACGAGCAGTACTTC
CASYTVYEQYF
>TRBD1|TRBV18|NA|TRBJ1-1
TGTGCCAGCTCACCACCTGTGGGACAGGTCATGAACACTGAAGCTTTCTTT
CASSPPVGQVMNTEAFF
>TRBD2|TRBV4-2|NA|TRBJ2-7
TGTGCCAGCAGCCAGCGGGAGCGGGACGAGCAGTACTTC
CASSQRERDEQYF
>TRBD1|TRBV27|NA|TRBJ2-7
TGTGCCAGCAGTTTAGCCTCCCCTTTCCCGGGACAGGGGACTAGGATCTACGAGCAGTACTTC
CASSLASPFPGQGTRIYEQYF
>NA|TRBV4-1|NA|TRBJ2-7
TGCGCCAGCAGCCAAGACCCCCGAGGAGAGCAGTACTTC
CASSQDPRGEQYF
>TRBD1|TRBV11-2|NA|TRBJ2-3
TGTGCCAGCAGCTTAGCTCGGGGGACAGGGGGTCCGTCAGATACGCAGTATTTT
CASSLARGTGGPSDTQYF